This TCR beta chain was documented in a study of OX40 agonist ivuxolimab in advanced cancers. Study-level background: Among those enrolled, mean age was around 60 years (range 23 to 79) and 82.7% were male. Findings and limits, study-wide: The study observed clonal expansion of CD4+ and CD8+ blood T cells by week 6 at 0.1 to 3.0 mg/kg.

Germline CDR1 reads LNHDA; CDR2 reads SQIVND (reference sequence). J lost 5 bases, V lost 6 bases, and 7 bases had no gene match. This CDR3 spans 14 amino acids. A word on this clone: Its antigen is still unknown.

Sequencing used immunoSEQ multiplex PCR; TCRdb keeps in-frame clones, though not all of them. The sample lists 55,000 to 60,000 clones, 80% to 90% occurring once. It was autoimmune disease history or systemic immunosuppression that excluded patients. V usage is TRBV19 and J usage is TRBJ1-5, with 7 bases fitting TRBD1. Here the sequenced sample was CD4+ or CD8+ T cells sorted from blood, taken in a trial of the OX40 agonist ivuxolimab. The source is an adult with an advanced solid tumor such as melanoma, head and neck, liver or kidney cancer. CDR3 loop: CASRLTGADQPQHF. CDR3 DNA sequence: TGTGCCAGTAGGCTCACAGGGGCCGATCAGCCCCAGCATTTT.